The 9 T cell receptor beta chains in this list originate from one sample, sequenced in a study of post-analysis software for immune sequencing data. cDNA libraries of TCR beta carried unique molecular identifiers. TCRdb passed the PCR reads through MiXCR, listing each CDR3 protein once. The sample includes about 160,000 distinct CDR3 sequences, about 34% of them seen just once. Sequencing used blood, obtained after autologous hematopoietic stem cell transplantation. The receptors originated from a girl under 18 with multiple sclerosis.

The chain couples TRBV29-1 to TRBJ2-1; no clear D. Per germline, CDR1 SQVTM and CDR2 ANQGSEA. This CDR3 comprises 10 residues. The CDR3 DNA sequence: TGCAGTGGGTTCTACAATGAGCAGTTCTTC. Translated: CSGFYNEQFF.

The chain links TRBV5-1 to TRBJ2-1; D ambiguous. The V end was cut by 0 bases, the J end by 9 bases, with 10 bases between. There are 13 residues in the CDR3. CDR1 and CDR2 from the germline V gene are SGHRS and YFSETQ. The CDR3 protein is CASSLVGVPEQFF. The CDR3 nucleotides are TGCGCCAGCAGCTTGGTTGGGGTCCCTGAGCAGTTCTTC.

This clonotype was counted between two and nine times. The genes are TRBV20-1 and TRBJ2-1, with 13 bases identical to TRBD2. Germline values: CDR1 DFQATT, CDR2 SNEGSKA (reference sequence). The CDR3 is made up of 15 amino acids. J lost 7 bases, V lost 5 bases, and 8 bases had no gene match. DNA of the CDR3: TGCAGTGCTGGCCCCGGGACTAGCGGGGAGAATGAGCAGTTCTTC. Residues: CSAGPGTSGENEQFF.

The chain combines TRBV20-1 with TRBJ2-5, with 10 bases lining up with TRBD2. The CDR3 has 16 residues. V trimming: 0 bases; J trimming: 4 bases; junction bases outside the gene matches: 8. Per the germline V gene, CDR1 is DFQATT and CDR2 is SNEGSKA (reference sequence). The DNA for the CDR3 is TGCAGTGCTAGAGATGGAGCGGGAGGGCTGGGAGAGACCCAGTACTTC. Protein sequence: CSARDGAGGLGETQYF.

The CDR3 is CASSPRRGGSTDTQYF. The CDR3 DNA is TGTGCCAGCAGCCCCCGGCGCGGGGGAAGCACAGATACGCAGTATTTT. This rearrangement joins TRBV6-5 to TRBJ2-3; TRBD2 matches at 7 bases. Germline trimming cut 6 bases from V and 0 bases from J; bases unmatched to any gene: 9. CDR3 length: 16 residues. Looked up from germline, CDR1 is MNHEY and CDR2 is SVGAGI.

The CDR3 DNA is TGCAGTGCTAGAGACCGGGGGACAGGCTACCCGATTGGCTACACCTTC. It yields the protein CSARDRGTGYPIGYTF. The chain is built from TRBV20-1 and TRBJ1-2; 8 bases fit TRBD1. V dropped 0 bases and J dropped 7; count of bases not matched to a gene: 13. This CDR3 region has 16 residues. Looked up from germline, CDR1 is DFQATT and CDR2 is SNEGSKA (reference sequence).

The chain combines TRBV7-2 with TRBJ2-2; unclear D gene. V gave up 5 bases and J gave up 3 bases, with 10 bases separating them. Germline CDR1 reads SGHTA; CDR2 reads FQGNSA. CDR3 length: 14 residues. Here the CDR3 DNA reads TGTGCCAGCAGCACGCGAAGAGACACCGGGGAGCTGTTTTTT. This codes for CASSTRRDTGELFF.

CDR3 region: CSAREERVGPSYNEQFF. Written as DNA, the CDR3 is TGCAGTGCTAGAGAAGAAAGGGTAGGCCCCTCTTACAATGAGCAGTTCTTC. This chain links TRBV20-1 with TRBJ2-1; D gene ambiguous. Trimming cost V 0 bases and J 4 bases, with 19 bases left between them. Per germline, CDR1 DFQATT and CDR2 SNEGSKA (reference sequence). The CDR3 is 17 residues long.

The V gene is TRBV20-1, the J gene TRBJ2-7; 13 bases line up with TRBD2. The length of the CDR3 is 18 residues. V trimming: 4 bases; J trimming: 3 bases; junction bases outside the gene matches: 15. The germline V gene has CDR1 DFQATT and CDR2 SNEGSKA (reference sequence). The CDR3 coding sequence is TGCAGTGCTATCAGACAGGGGGGACTAGCGGGACATTACTACGAGCAGTACTTC. Amino acid sequence: CSAIRQGGLAGHYYEQYF.